The T cell receptor (beta chain) described here comes from a study of beta chain features in type 1 diabetes. About the research overall: Sorted cells, approximately 110 million in number, were examined across all samples. Study-wide results and limits: Shorter TCRB CDR3s, moderately but significantly so, marked every one of the four CD4+ subsets in Type 1 diabetes patients.

The length of the CDR3 is 13 residues. The germline V gene encodes CDR1 MNHNY and CDR2 SVGAGI (reference sequence). Between the trimmed V and J ends, which lost 6 bases and 13 bases, there was a span of 18 bases. Every participating donor gave one draw, a heparinised blood sample averaging roughly 100 mL. Concerning this clone: Its antigen is unidentified.

Expressed TCRB transcripts were sequenced, since all the RNA that had been isolated was reverse transcribed. This table comes from immunoSEQ multiplex PCR, and its TCRdb copy is limited to in-frame clones, with some not included. The sample contains 600,000 or so clones, over 10% of which appear only once. The V call is TRBV6-6, the J call TRBJ1-4, with D uncertain. This sequence originates from a man between 25 and 39 years old with type 1 diabetes. The sample comprised naive CD4+ T cells from blood. CDR3 sequence reads: CASSQGYSGGLFF. Written as DNA, the CDR3 is TGTGCCAGCAGCCAAGGATACAGCGGCGGACTGTTTTTT.